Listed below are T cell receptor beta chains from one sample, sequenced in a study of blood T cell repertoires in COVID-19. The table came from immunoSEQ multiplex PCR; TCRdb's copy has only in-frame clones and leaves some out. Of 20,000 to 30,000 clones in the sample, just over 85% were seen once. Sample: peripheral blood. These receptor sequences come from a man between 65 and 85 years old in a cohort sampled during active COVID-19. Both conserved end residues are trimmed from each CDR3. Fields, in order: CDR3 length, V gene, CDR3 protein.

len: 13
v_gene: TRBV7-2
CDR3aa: ASSLTGASTDTQY

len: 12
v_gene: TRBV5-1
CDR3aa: ASSLEGVRTEAF

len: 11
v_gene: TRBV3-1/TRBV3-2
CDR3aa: ASSHDRNTEAF

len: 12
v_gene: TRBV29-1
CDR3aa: SVDLNRVADTQY

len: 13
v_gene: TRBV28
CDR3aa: ASSFGTSSTDTQY

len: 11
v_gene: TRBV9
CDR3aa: ASSATTGYTQY

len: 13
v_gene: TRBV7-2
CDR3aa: ASSVAGLTYYEQY

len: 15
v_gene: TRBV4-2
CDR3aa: ASSQDGGGGSTDTQY

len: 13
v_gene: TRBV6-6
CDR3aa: ASSPRLAGTYEQY

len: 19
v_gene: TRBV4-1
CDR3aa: ASSQALPGSGRVVGTDTQY

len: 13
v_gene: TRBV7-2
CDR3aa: ASSLDPGQGREQY

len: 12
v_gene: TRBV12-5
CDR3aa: ASAIQLAGGTQY

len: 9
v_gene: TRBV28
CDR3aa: ASSRTAEQF

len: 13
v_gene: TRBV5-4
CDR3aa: ASSFPLASYNEQF

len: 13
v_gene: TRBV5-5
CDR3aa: ASSLGTGIDNEQF

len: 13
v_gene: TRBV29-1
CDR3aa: SGNTGGPSTGELF

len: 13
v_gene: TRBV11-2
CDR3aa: ASSFLGQGPYEQY

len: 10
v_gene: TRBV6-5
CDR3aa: ASRDRGQPQH

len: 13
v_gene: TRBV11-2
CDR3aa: ASSSLVRPRDGYT

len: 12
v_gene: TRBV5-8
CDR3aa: ASSPGLPNTEAF

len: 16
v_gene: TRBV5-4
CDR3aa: ASSSPGLAGGPVGELF

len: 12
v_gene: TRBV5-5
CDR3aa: ASSFREKNTEAF

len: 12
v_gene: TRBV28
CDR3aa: ASSLTGGRGGYT

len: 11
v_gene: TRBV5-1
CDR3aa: ASSLFNQETQY

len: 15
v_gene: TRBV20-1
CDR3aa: SASEGGGLAKFNEQF

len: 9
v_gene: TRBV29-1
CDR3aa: SVVYAYEQY

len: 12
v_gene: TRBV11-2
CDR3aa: ASSLRTENSPLH

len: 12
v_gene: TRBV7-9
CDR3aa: ASSPGQSYYEQY

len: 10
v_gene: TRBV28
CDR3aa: ASQSLAHEQY

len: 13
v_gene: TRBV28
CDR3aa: ASSLGPLGGEKLF

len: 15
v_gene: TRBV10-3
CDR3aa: AIRGSGAGVSYNEQF